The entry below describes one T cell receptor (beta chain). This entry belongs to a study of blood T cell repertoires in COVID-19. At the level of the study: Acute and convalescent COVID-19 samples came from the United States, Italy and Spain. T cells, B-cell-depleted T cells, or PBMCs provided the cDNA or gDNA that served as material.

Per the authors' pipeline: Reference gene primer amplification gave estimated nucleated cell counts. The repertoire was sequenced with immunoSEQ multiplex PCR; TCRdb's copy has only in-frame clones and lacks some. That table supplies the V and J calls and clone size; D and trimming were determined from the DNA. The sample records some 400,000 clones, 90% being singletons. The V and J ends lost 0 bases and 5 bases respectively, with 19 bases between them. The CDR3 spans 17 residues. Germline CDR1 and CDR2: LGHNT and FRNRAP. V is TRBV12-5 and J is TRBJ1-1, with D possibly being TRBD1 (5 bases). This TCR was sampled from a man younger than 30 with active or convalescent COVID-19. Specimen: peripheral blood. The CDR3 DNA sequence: TGTGCTAGTGGTTTGGTACTTGACAGTTTGGGGGGTACTGAAGCTTTCTTT. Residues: CASGLVLDSLGGTEAFF.